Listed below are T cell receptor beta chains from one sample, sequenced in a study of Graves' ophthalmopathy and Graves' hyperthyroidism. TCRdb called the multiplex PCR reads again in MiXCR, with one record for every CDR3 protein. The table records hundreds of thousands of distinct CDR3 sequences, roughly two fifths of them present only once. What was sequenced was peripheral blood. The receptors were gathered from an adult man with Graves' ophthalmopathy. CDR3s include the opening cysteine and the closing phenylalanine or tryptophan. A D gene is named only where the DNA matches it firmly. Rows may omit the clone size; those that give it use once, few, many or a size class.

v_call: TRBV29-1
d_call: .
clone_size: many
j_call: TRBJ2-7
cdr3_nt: TGCAGCGTCGGAATTAAGGGGCAGGGGAGGCGCGAGCAGTACTTC
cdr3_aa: CSVGIKGQGRREQYF

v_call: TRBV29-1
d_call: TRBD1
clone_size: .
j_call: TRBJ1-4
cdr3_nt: TGCAGCGTTGCTGGACAGGTCGGCGAAAAACTGTTTTTT
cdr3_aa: CSVAGQVGEKLFF

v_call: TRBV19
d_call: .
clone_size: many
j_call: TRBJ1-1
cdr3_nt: TGTGCCAGTAGTATCGTCAATATGAACACTGAAGCTTTCTTT
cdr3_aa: CASSIVNMNTEAFF

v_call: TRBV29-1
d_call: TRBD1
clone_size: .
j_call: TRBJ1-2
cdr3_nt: TGCAGCAGTCCGGGACAGGACTATGGCTACACCTTC
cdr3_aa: CSSPGQDYGYTF

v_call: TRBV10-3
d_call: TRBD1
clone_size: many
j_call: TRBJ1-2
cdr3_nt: TGTGCCAGCAGTTATCGGCGTACAGGGGGCGGCTATGGCTACACCTTC
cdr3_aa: CASSYRRTGGGYGYTF

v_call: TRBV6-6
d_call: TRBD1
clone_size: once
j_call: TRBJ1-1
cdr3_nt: TGTGCCAGCAGCGGACAGGGGGCAGGGAAAGCTTTCTTT
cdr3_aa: CASSGQGAGKAFF

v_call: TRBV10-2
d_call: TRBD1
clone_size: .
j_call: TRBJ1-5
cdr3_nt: TGCGCCAGCAGTGATGGACAGGATCAGCCCCAGCATTTT
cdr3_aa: CASSDGQDQPQHF

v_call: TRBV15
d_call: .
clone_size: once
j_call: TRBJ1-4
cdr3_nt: TGTGCCACCAGCAGAGATCGGGGGCCCCATGAAAAACTGTTTTTT
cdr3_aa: CATSRDRGPHEKLFF

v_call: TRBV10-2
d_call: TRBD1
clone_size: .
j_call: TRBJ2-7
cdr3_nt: TGCGCCAGCAGTGATGGACAGGCGGCCGAGCAGTACTTC
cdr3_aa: CASSDGQAAEQYF

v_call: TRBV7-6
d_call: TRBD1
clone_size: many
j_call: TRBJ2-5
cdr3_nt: TGTGCCAGCAGCGCTAGACAGGGAAGGGAGACCCAGTACTTC
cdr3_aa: CASSARQGRETQYF

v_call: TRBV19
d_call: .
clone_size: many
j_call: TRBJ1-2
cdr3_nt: TGTGCCAGTATCTCAATCCAAGGAGAGGGAGGCTACACCTTC
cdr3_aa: CASISIQGEGGYTF

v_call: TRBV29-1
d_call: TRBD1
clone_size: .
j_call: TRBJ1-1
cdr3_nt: TGCAGCGGCCAGGGGGCGCCGGGGAACACTGAAGCTTTCTTT
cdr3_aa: CSGQGAPGNTEAFF

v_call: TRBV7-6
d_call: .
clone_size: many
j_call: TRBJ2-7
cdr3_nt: TGTGCCAGCAGCTTCGGCAAAGGGGCTACCTACGAGCAGTACTTC
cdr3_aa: CASSFGKGATYEQYF

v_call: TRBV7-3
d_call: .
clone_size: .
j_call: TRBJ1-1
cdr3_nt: TGTGCCAGCAGCTTAATTCCCCAGGGAGAAGCTTTCTTT
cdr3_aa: CASSLIPQGEAFF

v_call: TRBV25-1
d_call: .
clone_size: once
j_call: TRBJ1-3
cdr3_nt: TGTGCCAGCAGCCAAGGCGGGGGGAGCACCATATATTTT
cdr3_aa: CASSQGGGSTIYF

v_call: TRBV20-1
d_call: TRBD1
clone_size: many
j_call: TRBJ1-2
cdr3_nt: TGCAGTGCTAGAAACAGGGGGATTAGCTATGGCTACACCTTC
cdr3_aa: CSARNRGISYGYTF